These 31 T cell receptor beta chains originate from one sample sequenced in a study of T cells in Graves' hyperthyroidism and ophthalmopathy. RNA transcripts gave rise to amplified TCR beta CDR3 regions. HTBI primers were used for first-round RT-PCR of the TCR CDR3. TCRdb passed the multiplex PCR reads through MiXCR, listing each CDR3 protein once. In the table there are fewer than 650,000 distinct CDR3 sequences, around 15% of which are singletons. The sequenced material came from blood. These receptors were obtained from a middle-aged woman with Graves' hyperthyroidism.

This chain joins TRBV7-2 and TRBJ2-3, with 11 bases lining up with TRBD2. The CDR3 sequence is 15 residues long. V dropped 5 bases and J dropped 4; count of bases not matched to a gene: 5. The germline CDR1 and CDR2 sequences are SGHTA and FQGNSA. CDR3 coding DNA: TGTGCCAGCAGCCAAGTAGCGGGAGGGGCAGATACGCAGTATTTT. It translates to CASSQVAGGADTQYF.

This clonotype was seen many times. The chain carries TRBV28 and TRBJ2-1, with 12 bases matching TRBD2. The CDR3 totals 18 residues. Per the germline V gene, CDR1 is MDHEN and CDR2 is SYDVKM. The junction had 7 bases not matched to a gene; V was cut back by 3 bases and J by 1 base. The CDR3 DNA reads TGTGCCAGCAGTTTGGGGGCCGGGACTAGCGGGTCCTACAATGAGCAGTTCTTC. Protein product: CASSLGAGTSGSYNEQFF.

This clonotype was detected ten times or more. CDR3 in DNA: TGTGCCAGCAGCGTAGCGGCAGGGAGCACTGCTGCACAAGAGACCCAGTACTTC. Its translation: CASSVAAGSTAAQETQYF. This chain links TRBV9 with TRBJ2-5; either TRBD1 or TRBD2 may supply D (5 bases each). V dropped 0 bases and J dropped 2 bases, with 20 bases sitting between them. Germline V gives CDR1 SGDLS, CDR2 YYNGEE. This CDR3 has 18 amino acids.

There are many counts of this clonotype. The chain employs TRBV10-2 and TRBJ1-4, with D maybe TRBD1 (5 bases). CDR3 size: 15 residues. Looked up from germline, CDR1 is WSHSY and CDR2 is SAAADI. The V end was cut by 0 bases, the J end by 8 bases, with 13 bases between. The CDR3 nucleotides are TGCGCCAGCAGTGAGTCGGTAGGGGCTTGGGAAAAACTGTTTTTT. Protein sequence: CASSESVGAWEKLFF.

There are many counts of this clonotype. This chain links TRBV20-1 with TRBJ2-3; a weak D match, TRBD2 (6 bases). The CDR3 contains 14 residues. Germline V gene lookup returns CDR1 DFQATT and CDR2 SNEGSKA (reference sequence). V gave up 5 bases and J gave up 4 bases, with 16 bases separating them. The CDR3 spells CSAGTSKVPDTQYF. The CDR3 DNA sequence: TGCAGTGCTGGTACTAGCAAAGTCCCAGATACGCAGTATTTT.

CDR3 DNA: TGTGCCAGTAATAAGGGACTAGCGGGAGGGCCCCCCTCCTACGAGCAGTACTTC. It is translated as CASNKGLAGGPPSYEQYF. The chain is built from TRBV7-9 and TRBJ2-7; TRBD2 matches 16 bases. Trimming removed 9 bases from V and 0 bases from J; junction bases left unmatched: 11. This CDR3 has 18 amino acids. CDR1 and CDR2 (germline): SEHNR, FQNEAQ (reference sequence).

This clonotype has a handful of counts. V is TRBV10-3 and J is TRBJ2-1, with D maybe TRBD1 (5 bases). The V gene lost 10 bases and the J gene lost 6 bases, with 10 bases spanning the gap. This CDR3 is 11 amino acids long. Germline CDR1 ENHRY, CDR2 SYGVKD. Here the CDR3 reads CATTQGNEQFF. The CDR3, as DNA: TGTGCCACCACCCAGGGCAATGAGCAGTTCTTC.

The genes are TRBV9 and TRBJ2-1; D is unresolved. This CDR3 is built from 14 residues. Germline V gene lookup returns CDR1 SGDLS and CDR2 YYNGEE. The germline V and J ends were trimmed by 3 bases and 4 bases, with 11 bases remaining between them. The CDR3 bases are TGTGCCAGCAGCGCGGCGGTGCGGTACAATGAGCAGTTCTTC. It translates to CASSAAVRYNEQFF.

This chain links TRBV27 with TRBJ1-4, with D uncertain. The CDR3 is made up of 14 amino acids. Trimming shortened V by 4 bases and J by 8 bases, and 14 bases separated the two germline ends. Germline V gene sequence: CDR1 MNHEY, CDR2 SMNVEV (reference sequence). The CDR3 here is CASSSWTSREKLFF. The CDR3 DNA is TGTGCCAGCAGTTCCTGGACCTCACGGGAAAAACTGTTTTTT. The whole variable domain, remainder taken from reference TRBV27 and TRBJ1-4, is EAQVTQNPRYLITVTGKKLTVTCSQNMNHEYMSWYRQDPGLGLRQIYYSMNVEVTDKGDVPEGYKVSRKEKRNFPLILESPSPNQTSLYFCASSSWTSREKLFFGSGTQLSVL.

This clonotype was found many times. V is TRBV28 and J is TRBJ1-3; D remains ambiguous. From germline, CDR1 is MDHEN and CDR2 SYDVKM. V was cut by 0 bases and J by 3 bases, with 6 bases left in between. The CDR3 sequence is 14 residues long. The CDR3 DNA reads TGTGCCAGCAGTTTATGGGGAGGTGGAAACACCATATATTTT. It specifies CASSLWGGGNTIYF. Full variable domain (rest looked up from reference TRBV28 and TRBJ1-3): DVKVTQSSRYLVKRTGEKVFLECVQDMDHENMFWYRQDPGLGLRLIYFSYDVKMKEKGDIPEGYSVSREKKERFSLILESASTNQTSMYLCASSLWGGGNTIYFGEGSWLTVV.

The sample holds one count of this clonotype. CDR3 sequence (DNA): TGTGCCAGTAGTATGGAGCAGCCCCAGCATTTT. It yields the protein CASSMEQPQHF. The V and J genes are TRBV19 and TRBJ1-5; no reliable D call. The CDR3 runs to 11 residues. CDR1 is LNHDA and CDR2 is SQIVND in the germline V gene (reference sequence). With 3 bases removed from V and 7 bases from J, the gap between germline ends came to 4 bases.

This clonotype was detected a few times. The rearrangement links TRBV25-1 to TRBJ1-4, with D maybe TRBD1 (5 bases). Germline CDR1 MGHDK, CDR2 SYGVNS. Trimming cost V 1 base and J 7 bases, with 13 bases left between them. This CDR3 contains 15 residues. CDR3 sequence: CASSESRGVVEKLFF. Written as DNA, the CDR3 is TGTGCCAGCAGTGAATCCCGGGGGGTAGTTGAAAAACTGTTTTTT.

This clonotype turned up a few times. The V and J genes are TRBV20-1 and TRBJ2-3, with D tentatively TRBD2 (5 bases). CDR3 size: 15 residues. Germline CDR1 is DFQATT and CDR2 is SNEGSKA (reference sequence). Trimming cost V 6 bases and J 1 base, with 17 bases left between them. CDR3 DNA sequence: TGCAGTGCCCTCCCGAGGGTACGTGGCACAGATACGCAGTATTTT. Its protein product is CSALPRVRGTDTQYF.

In its sample, this clonotype was seen many times. This chain uses TRBV27 with TRBJ2-5; D ambiguous. CDR3 length equals 13 residues. The V end was cut by 2 bases, the J end by 1 base, with 5 bases between. Germline V gives CDR1 MNHEY, CDR2 SMNVEV (reference sequence). CDR3 in DNA: TGTGCCAGCAGTTTACAGTCCCAAGAGACCCAGTACTTC. Encoded protein: CASSLQSQETQYF.

The sample holds a few counts of this clonotype. The chain couples TRBV2 to TRBJ2-2; no definite D call. Looked up from germline, CDR1 is SNHLY and CDR2 is FYNNEI. CDR3 length equals 13 residues. V lost 0 bases, J lost 6 bases, and 5 bases lay in between. The CDR3 spells CASSEAGSGELFF. As DNA, the CDR3 is TGTGCCAGCAGTGAAGCCGGCTCCGGGGAGCTGTTTTTT.

This clonotype was counted once. CDR3 in amino acids: CASSFGGGLNTEAFF. In nucleotides, the CDR3 is TGTGCCAGCAGTTTCGGAGGGGGCCTGAACACTGAAGCTTTCTTT. The gene calls are TRBV12-3 or TRBV12-4 and TRBJ1-1; the match to TRBD1 covers 7 bases. The length of the CDR3 is 15 residues. The trim removed 3 bases at V and 0 bases at J, leaving 4 bases unmatched.

This clonotype came up many times. This chain links TRBV15 with TRBJ1-5, with D hard to call. The germline CDR1 and CDR2 sequences are LNHNV and YYDKDF (reference sequence). The V and J ends lost 0 bases and 3 bases respectively, with 12 bases between them. The CDR3 spans 16 residues. The CDR3 bases are TGTGCCACCAGCAGAGATCGGAGTCTGAACAATCAGCCCCAGCATTTT. Translated: CATSRDRSLNNQPQHF.

This clonotype was seen many times. The CDR3 here is CAWSQGLAPYEQYF. Written as DNA, the CDR3 is TGTGCCTGGAGTCAGGGACTAGCTCCCTACGAGCAGTACTTC. The chain joins TRBV30 to TRBJ2-7, with 9 nucleotides matching TRBD2. The germline V gene has CDR1 GTSNPN and CDR2 SVGIG (reference sequence). The junction had 4 bases not matched to a gene; V was cut back by 2 bases and J by 2 bases. CDR3 size: 14 residues.

The chain recombines TRBV12-3 or TRBV12-4 with TRBJ2-5, with 8 bases that match TRBD2. With 6 bases clipped from V and 4 bases from J, the junction kept 13 bases outside the gene matches. The CDR3 totals 16 residues. The CDR3 loop is CASSGSPTSGGETQYF. As DNA, the CDR3 is TGTGCCAGCAGCGGATCCCCAACTAGCGGCGGAGAGACCCAGTACTTC.

This clonotype has at least ten counts. The chain couples TRBV28 to TRBJ1-2, with no clear D. The germline V gene has CDR1 MDHEN and CDR2 SYDVKM. With 2 bases removed from V and 1 base from J, the gap between germline ends came to 2 bases. The CDR3 is 12 amino acids. The CDR3 loop is CASSLDNYGYTF. The CDR3 nucleotides are TGTGCCAGCAGTTTAGATAACTATGGCTACACCTTC.

This clonotype was counted many times. This chain joins TRBV6-2 or TRBV6-3 and TRBJ2-1; D is uncertain. The CDR3 is 12 amino acids. Germline-derived CDR1 and CDR2 are MNHEY and SVGEGT. The germline V and J ends were trimmed by 3 bases and 7 bases, with 7 bases remaining between them. In DNA, the CDR3 is TGTGCCAGCAGTTATGCGAGAAATGAGCAGTTCTTC. This sequence encodes CASSYARNEQFF.

This clonotype was seen only once. This may be a read error: a much more frequent sequence differs by one nucleotide. The rearrangement uses TRBV29-1 and TRBJ2-1, with D uncertain. The CDR3 runs 12 residues. Germline V gives CDR1 SQVTM, CDR2 ANQGSEA. As DNA, the CDR3 is TGCAGCGTCACCAAGTCCGCCGGTGAGCAGTCCTTC. Its protein product is CSVTKSAGEQSF.

This clonotype was detected ten times or more. This chain uses TRBV2 with TRBJ2-5; the D is unclear. This CDR3 is built from 13 residues. Germline V gene sequence: CDR1 SNHLY, CDR2 FYNNEI. V lost 2 bases and J lost 12, with 16 bases in between. The CDR3 protein is CASSESVVAREYF. As DNA, the CDR3 is TGTGCCAGCAGTGAAAGTGTGGTGGCCCGTGAGTACTTC.

V usage is TRBV14 and J usage is TRBJ2-2, with 8 bases identical to TRBD2. The CDR3 loop spans 19 amino acids. Germline trimming cut 5 bases from V and 5 bases from J; bases unmatched to any gene: 19. The germline V gene has CDR1 SGHDN and CDR2 FVKESK. DNA of the CDR3: TGTGCCAGCAGCGCCCTTTTCCCCGACCGCGGGAGGTGGACCGGGGAGCTGTTTTTT. It encodes CASSALFPDRGRWTGELFF.

Ten or more counts support this clonotype. The gene calls are TRBV12-3 or TRBV12-4 and TRBJ1-5; unclear D gene. There are 16 residues in the CDR3. Trimming stripped 3 bases from V and 2 bases from J, with 14 bases between. The CDR3 DNA follows: TGTGCCAGCAGTTTGGTGACACTTCGGGGCAATCAGCCCCAGCATTTT. Protein: CASSLVTLRGNQPQHF.

At least ten counts were recorded for this clonotype. The genes are TRBV6-1 and TRBJ1-6; 8 bases align to TRBD1. The germline V gene has CDR1 MNHNS and CDR2 SASEGT. The CDR3 sequence is 14 residues long. Trimming took 5 bases from V and 10 from J; bases not matched to a gene: 7. The DNA of the CDR3 is TGTGCCAGCAGTACGACAGGGGCAGGCTCACCCCTCCACTTT. This gives the protein CASSTTGAGSPLHF.

This clonotype was seen repeatedly, ten times or more. The J gene is TRBJ2-3, the V gene TRBV5-6, with 12 nucleotides matching TRBD2. V was clipped by 4 bases and J by 3 bases; unmatched bases: 6. The germline V gene encodes CDR1 SGHDT and CDR2 YYEEEE. This CDR3 has 16 amino acids. CDR3 in DNA: TGTGCCAGCAGCCCCGTGCTAGCGGGAGGGACAGATACGCAGTATTTT. This gives the protein CASSPVLAGGTDTQYF.

This clonotype was seen at least ten times. The chain uses TRBV18 and TRBJ2-7; 11 bases fit TRBD2. CDR1 KGHSH and CDR2 LQKENI come from the germline V gene. The ends lost 3 bases at V and 7 bases at J; junction bases unmatched: 11. This CDR3 comprises 16 residues. CDR3 loop: CASSPMNSGRAREQYF. The CDR3, as DNA: TGTGCCAGCTCACCGATGAATAGCGGGAGGGCCAGAGAGCAGTACTTC.

V and J are TRBV6-2 or TRBV6-3 and TRBJ2-3; 13 bases match TRBD2. The V and J ends lost 6 bases and 4 bases, in that order; junction bases with no gene match: 7. CDR1 is MNHEY, CDR2 SVGEGT, per germline. The CDR3 runs to 16 residues. The CDR3 is CASRPLAGGPSDTQYF. The CDR3 DNA follows: TGTGCCAGCAGGCCACTAGCGGGAGGGCCCTCAGATACGCAGTATTTT.

This clonotype appeared many times. V gene TRBV2 combines with J gene TRBJ2-7; the match to TRBD2 covers 8 bases. The CDR3 covers 15 residues. Germline-derived CDR1 and CDR2 are SNHLY and FYNNEI. The V and J ends lost 7 bases and 1 base, in that order; junction bases with no gene match: 9. The CDR3 bases are TGTGCCAGCACCAGAGCGGGAGAAGGGTCCTACGAGCAGTACTTC. It encodes CASTRAGEGSYEQYF. Drawing the rest from reference TRBV2 and TRBJ2-7, the complete variable domain is EPEVTQTPSHQVTQMGQEVILRCVPISNHLYFYWYRQILGQKVEFLVSFYNNEISEKSEIFDDQFSVERPDGSNFTLKIRSTKLEDSAMYFCASTRAGEGSYEQYFGPGTRLTVT.

The J gene is TRBJ2-2, the V gene TRBV3-1, with 13 bases fitting TRBD2. This CDR3 is 14 amino acids long. V lost 4 bases and J lost 13; bases outside the gene matches: 6. CDR1 and CDR2 (germline): LGHDT, YNNKEL (reference sequence). CDR3 nucleotide sequence: TGTGCCAGCAGCCCGGGACTAGCGGGAATAGGGCTGTTTTTT. Protein: CASSPGLAGIGLFF. Variable domain in full (rest from reference TRBV3-1 and TRBJ2-2): DTAVSQTPKYLVTQMGNDKSIKCEQNLGHDTMYWYKQDSKKFLKIMFSYNNKELIINETVPNRFSPKSPDKAHLNLHINSLELGDSAVYFCASSPGLAGIGLFFGEGSRLTVL.